This T cell receptor (beta chain) emerged from a study of T cell changes during pregnancy in multiple sclerosis. There are 15 residues in the CDR3. Germline V CDR1 and CDR2: SGHDT, YYEEEE. V shed 3 bases, J shed 9 bases, and the junction held 5 bases outside the gene matches. This table comes from immunoSEQ multiplex PCR, and its TCRdb copy is limited to in-frame clones, with some not included. The sample carries some 29,000 clones, roughly 90% recorded once. The material was CD8+ T cells from peripheral blood mononuclear cells, obtained before pregnancy. This TCR came from a female donor with multiple sclerosis, enrolled in a pregnancy study. The chain carries TRBV5-6 and TRBJ2-1; the match to TRBD2 covers 14 bases. The CDR3 loop is CASSSGLAGDSEQFF. The CDR3 nucleotides read TGTGCCAGCAGCTCGGGACTAGCGGGAGATAGTGAGCAGTTCTTC.